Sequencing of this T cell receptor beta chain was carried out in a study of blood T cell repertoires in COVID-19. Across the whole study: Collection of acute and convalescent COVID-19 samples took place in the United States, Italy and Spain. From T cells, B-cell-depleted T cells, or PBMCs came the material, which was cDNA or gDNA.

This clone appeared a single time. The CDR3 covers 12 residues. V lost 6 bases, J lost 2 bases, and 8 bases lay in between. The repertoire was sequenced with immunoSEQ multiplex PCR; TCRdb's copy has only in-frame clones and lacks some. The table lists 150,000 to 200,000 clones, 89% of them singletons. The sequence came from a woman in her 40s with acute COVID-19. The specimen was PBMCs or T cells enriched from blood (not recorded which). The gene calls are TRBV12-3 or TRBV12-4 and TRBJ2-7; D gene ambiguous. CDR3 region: CASSQVTYEQYF. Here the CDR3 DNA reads TGTGCCAGCAGCCAGGTCACCTACGAGCAGTACTTC.